This T cell receptor beta chain was captured by sequencing in a study of circulating and synovial CD4+ cells in juvenile arthritis. Points from the study as a whole: CPL versus bulk CD4 samples: T cell genome counts differed by at least an order of magnitude. Circulating pathogenic-like lymphocytes shared a substantially higher fraction of CDR3 sequences with synovium than bulk blood. These repertoires were less diverse than bulk blood CD4 repertoires. Vbeta family usage analysis did not detect the pathogenic-like versus bulk difference.

Method: immunoSEQ multiplex PCR; TCRdb's copy keeps in-frame clones and lacks some. The repertoire consists of around 31,000 clones, with just under 97% occurring once and the leading ten covering 0.15% to 0.2%. Worth noting for this clone: As yet, its antigen is unknown.

The CDR3 is 16 amino acids. The ends lost 4 bases at V and 5 bases at J; junction bases unmatched: 13. Germline V gene lookup returns CDR1 SGHTA and CDR2 FQGNSA. The sample was CD4+ T cells from blood. This TCR was sampled from a human donor with juvenile idiopathic arthritis. The rearrangement joins TRBV7-2 to TRBJ1-2; 7 bases align to TRBD1. The CDR3, as DNA: TGTGCCAGCAGCTCCCAAGGGACAGTCCCTGGATATGGCTACACCTTC. This gives the protein CASSSQGTVPGYGYTF. The complete variable domain, with remaining parts taken from reference TRBV7-2 and TRBJ1-2, reads GAGVSQSPSNKVTEKGKDVELRCDPISGHTALYWYRQSLGQGLEFLIYFQGNSAPDKSGLPSDRFSAERTGGSVSTLTIQRTQQEDSAVYLCASSSQGTVPGYGYTFGSGTRLTVV.